This TCR beta chain was profiled in a study of OX40 agonist ivuxolimab in advanced cancers. Using immunoSEQ multiplex PCR, the repertoire was profiled, and TCRdb retains in-frame clones only, with some absent. The profile shows tens of thousands of clones, approximately 81% of them singletons. Germline V gene sequence: CDR1 SGHRS, CDR2 YFSETQ. This CDR3 has 13 residues. The V and J ends lost 0 bases and 7 bases respectively, with 9 bases between them. This TCR was recovered from an adult with an advanced solid tumor such as melanoma, head and neck, liver or kidney cancer. The sample was CD4+ or CD8+ T cells sorted from blood, taken in a trial of the OX40 agonist ivuxolimab. The rearrangement joins TRBV5-1 to TRBJ2-3; D remains unclear. CDR3 loop: CASSLEARNTQYF. For the CDR3, the DNA is TGCGCCAGCAGCTTGGAGGCAAGAAATACGCAGTATTTT.